Below, 17 T cell receptor beta chains from the same sample are listed, as sequenced in a study of blood T cells in healthy people across ages (dated by TCRdb to between 2015 and 2017). Library prep was done by 5' RACE. The listed sequencing device is Illumina HiSeq 2500. The second PCR ran for about 7 to 11 cycles and used a J-beta primer mix along with a sample-barcoded 5' primer. TCRdb trimmed public reads at Q25 via fastp, called clones via MiXCR and kept in-frame beta chains. Merged by CDR3 protein, the rows form single entries marked with the most common genes and DNA. This sample has over 1,500,000 distinct CDR3 sequences in its table, and roughly 52% of those were observed once. The ten largest clones take up less than 2.5% of the sample. The sample was blood. The receptors come from a woman aged 40 to 50 in good health.

This clonotype was recorded a few times. The chain uses TRBV20-1 and TRBJ1-5; perhaps TRBD1 as D (5 bases). CDR1 and CDR2 (germline): DFQATT, SNEGSKA (reference sequence). The V end was cut by 0 bases, the J end by 4 bases, with 10 bases between. CDR3 length equals 14 residues. CDR3 loop: CSAREGGWNQPQHF. In DNA, the CDR3 is TGCAGTGCTAGAGAGGGGGGTTGGAATCAGCCCCAGCATTTT.

This chain connects TRBV7-9 to TRBJ2-3; weak D call: TRBD1 (5 bases). V was clipped by 2 bases and J by 14 bases, with 14 bases between them. The CDR3 consists of 12 residues. Per the germline V gene, CDR1 is SEHNR and CDR2 is FQNEAQ (reference sequence). CDR3 nucleotide sequence: TGTGCCAGCAGCTTAATCCAGGGCTCTGCGTATTTT. Its protein is CASSLIQGSAYF.

CDR3 sequence: CASRTGHYNYGYTF. The CDR3 DNA reads TGTGCCAGCAGAACAGGGCACTATAACTATGGCTACACCTTC. The chain carries TRBV6-2 or TRBV6-3 and TRBJ1-2, with D tentatively TRBD1 (6 bases). From germline, CDR1 is MNHEY and CDR2 SVGEGT. The CDR3 is made up of 14 amino acids. With 6 bases removed from V and 1 base from J, the gap between germline ends came to 12 bases.

This clonotype appeared a few times. The chain carries TRBV5-1 and TRBJ2-1; D perhaps matches TRBD2 (7 bases). The germline CDR1 and CDR2 sequences are SGHRS and YFSETQ. V lost 3 bases and J lost 3, with 19 bases in between. The CDR3 has 17 amino acids. The CDR3 here is CASSSTSGGANYNEQFF. The CDR3 DNA sequence: TGCGCCAGCAGCTCGACCTCTGGGGGGGCTAACTACAATGAGCAGTTCTTC. Combining the CDR3 with reference TRBV5-1 and TRBJ2-1 gives the whole variable domain KAGVTQTPRYLIKTRGQQVTLSCSPISGHRSVSWYQQTPGQGLQFLFEYFSETQRNKGNFPGRFSGRQFSNSRSEMNVSTLELGDSALYLCASSSTSGGANYNEQFFGPGTRLTVL.

The V gene is TRBV7-9, the J gene TRBJ1-6; D not certain. Trimming removed 5 bases at V and 9 bases at J, with 14 bases between. The CDR3 contains 14 residues. Germline CDR1 reads SEHNR; CDR2 reads FQNEAQ (reference sequence). The chain's CDR3 is CASSPGGGFSPLHF. The CDR3 DNA reads as TGTGCCAGCAGCCCGGGAGGCGGATTTTCACCCCTCCACTTT.

This clonotype has only a few counts. This chain uses TRBV15 with TRBJ2-5; D gene unclear. Trimming took off 0 bases at V and 0 bases at J, with 14 bases between the two ends. The germline V gene has CDR1 LNHNV and CDR2 YYDKDF (reference sequence). The length of the CDR3 is 17 residues. Here the CDR3 DNA reads TGTGCCACCAGCAGAGATGTATCGGACCCTTACCAAGAGACCCAGTACTTC. Amino acids: CATSRDVSDPYQETQYF.

This clonotype was seen more than once but under ten times. This sequence joins TRBV21-1 and TRBJ2-7; TRBD1, the D gene given by the table, was not confirmed from the DNA. TRBV21-1 counts as a pseudogene. The CDR3 consists of 15 residues. In DNA form, the CDR3 reads TGTGCCAGCAGCAAATGGGGGGACAGGGAGTACGAGCAGTACTTC. This translates into CASSKWGDREYEQYF.

The rearrangement uses TRBV6-2 or TRBV6-3 and TRBJ2-1, with 10 positions matching TRBD1. CDR3 length: 15 residues. Germline trimming cut 6 bases from V and 10 bases from J; bases unmatched to any gene: 12. In germline, CDR1 is MNHEY, CDR2 SVGEGT. CDR3 nucleotide sequence: TGTGCCAGCAGCCAGGGACAGGGGCAATCCTACGAGCAGTTCTTC. This encodes CASSQGQGQSYEQFF.

The V and J genes are TRBV12-3 or TRBV12-4 and TRBJ2-7; D is tentatively TRBD1 or TRBD2 (5 bases each). Gene TRBJ2-5 matches the end of the DNA better, so the J call may be wrong. There are 14 residues in the CDR3. The DNA for the CDR3 is TGTGCCAGCAGTCAACCGGGACACCAAGAGACCCAGTACTTC. It encodes CASSQPGHQETQYF.

Written as DNA, the CDR3 is TGCAGTGCCGCCCCCCGGGACAGGGATCAAGAGACCCAGTACTTC. Protein: CSAAPRDRDQETQYF. The rearrangement joins TRBV20-1 to TRBJ2-5; 9 nucleotides align to TRBD1. The junction had 10 bases not matched to a gene; V was cut back by 6 bases and J by 2 bases. The CDR3 has 15 residues. The germline CDR1 and CDR2 sequences are DFQATT and SNEGSKA (reference sequence).

This sequence joins TRBV20-1 and TRBJ2-5; D is uncertain. From germline, CDR1 is DFQATT and CDR2 SNEGSKA (reference sequence). This CDR3 contains 16 residues. V was trimmed by 5 bases and J by 5 bases, leaving 24 bases between them. The CDR3 is CSAVLQNSGFWETQYF. The CDR3 region has the DNA TGCAGTGCTGTTCTCCAGAACAGTGGGTTTTGGGAGACCCAGTACTTC.

There are many counts of this clonotype. The CDR3 protein is CASSFRGSSYNEQFF. In DNA, the CDR3 is TGTGCCAGCAGCTTTAGGGGTAGCTCCTACAATGAGCAGTTCTTC. The gene calls are TRBV7-8 and TRBJ2-1; D is perhaps TRBD1 (5 bases). The germline gives CDR1 SGHVS, CDR2 FQNEAQ. The CDR3 loop spans 15 amino acids. Deletions cut 3 bases from V and 0 bases from J, with 9 bases between.

The chain carries TRBV7-2 and TRBJ2-1; D gene uncertain. V was cut by 5 bases and J by 7 bases, with 15 bases left in between. The CDR3 is made up of 14 amino acids. The germline V gene has CDR1 SGHTA and CDR2 FQGNSA. The CDR3 protein is CASSLVLALNEQFF. The DNA of the CDR3 is TGTGCCAGCAGCCTCGTCCTGGCATTGAATGAGCAGTTCTTC.

This clonotype was picked up a small number of times. The chain combines TRBV20-1 with TRBJ1-6; no reliable D call. V was shortened by 0 bases and J by 0 bases, with 12 bases between the two germline ends. The CDR3 spans 17 residues. CDR1 is DFQATT and CDR2 is SNEGSKA in the germline V gene (reference sequence). CDR3 nucleotide sequence: TGCAGTGCTAGAGATTTTGGGGATAGCTCCTATAATTCACCCCTCCACTTT. Translating gives CSARDFGDSSYNSPLHF.

This rearrangement joins TRBV27 to TRBJ2-6; unclear D gene. There are 15 residues in the CDR3. The germline CDR1 and CDR2 sequences are MNHEY and SMNVEV (reference sequence). V was pared by 5 bases and J by 9 bases, with 17 bases between. CDR3 residues: CASSLEVGGINVLTF. For the CDR3, the DNA is TGTGCCAGCAGTCTCGAAGTCGGTGGAATCAACGTCCTGACTTTC.

This sequence joins TRBV5-1 and TRBJ2-3; TRBD2 matches 13 bases. The V and J ends lost 4 bases and 5 bases, in that order; junction bases with no gene match: 10. The germline V gene has CDR1 SGHRS and CDR2 YFSETQ. The CDR3 totals 17 residues. In DNA form, the CDR3 reads TGCGCCAGCAGCCGAACGACTAGCGGGGGGCCGGGAGATACGCAGTATTTT. Translated: CASSRTTSGGPGDTQYF.

In regard to this clonotype: Its ends do not fully match the called genes, so a read error is possible. CDR3 sequence reads: CASSSGTGEVETQYF. The CDR3 DNA reads TGTGCTAGCAGCTCCGGGACAGGGGAAGTCGAGACCCAGTACTTC. The V and J genes are TRBV7-7 and TRBJ2-5, with TRBD1 matching over 10 bases. Germline V gene data show CDR1 as SSHAT and CDR2 as FNYEAQ (reference sequence). CDR3 length: 15 amino acids.